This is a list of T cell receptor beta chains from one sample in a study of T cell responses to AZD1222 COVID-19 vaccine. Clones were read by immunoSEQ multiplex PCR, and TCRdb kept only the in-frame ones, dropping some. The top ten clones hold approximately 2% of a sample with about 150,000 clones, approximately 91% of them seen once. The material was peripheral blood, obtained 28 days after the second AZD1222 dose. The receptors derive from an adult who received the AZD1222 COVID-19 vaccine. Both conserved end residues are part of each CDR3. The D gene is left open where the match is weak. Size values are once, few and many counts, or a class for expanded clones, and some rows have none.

CDR3: CASSRQTGDYGYTF
DNA: TGTGCCAGCAGCCGCCAGACAGGCGACTATGGCTACACCTTC
J: TRBJ1-2
V: TRBV7-9
size: NA
D: NA
length: 14

CDR3: CASSRGTGIYEQYF
DNA: TGTGCCAGCAGTCGCGGGACAGGGATCTACGAGCAGTACTTC
J: TRBJ2-7
V: TRBV3-1/TRBV3-2
size: once
D: TRBD1
length: 14

CDR3: CASRNPRGGQGVSGGYNEQFF
DNA: TGTGCCAGTAGGAACCCCCGGGGGGGACAGGGTGTGAGCGGGGGCTACAATGAGCAGTTCTTC
J: TRBJ2-1
V: TRBV19
size: NA
D: NA
length: 21

CDR3: CASSEIIGGSYGYTF
DNA: TGTGCCAGCAGTGAAATCATCGGGGGCTCCTATGGCTACACCTTC
J: TRBJ1-2
V: TRBV2
size: NA
D: NA
length: 15

CDR3: CASALRGTDTQYF
DNA: TGTGCCAGCGCCCTGAGGGGGACAGATACGCAGTATTTT
J: TRBJ2-3
V: TRBV14
size: NA
D: NA
length: 13

CDR3: CASSVGQGITEAFF
DNA: TGTGCCAGCAGCGTGGGACAGGGAATCACTGAAGCTTTCTTT
J: TRBJ1-1
V: TRBV11-2
size: NA
D: TRBD1
length: 14

CDR3: CASSLYYEQYF
DNA: TGTGCCAGCAGCCTTTATTACGAGCAGTACTTC
J: TRBJ2-7
V: TRBV7-2
size: NA
D: NA
length: 11

CDR3: CASSFPVGVIYYEQYF
DNA: TGTGCCAGCAGCTTCCCGGTGGGAGTGATCTACTACGAGCAGTACTTC
J: TRBJ2-7
V: TRBV5-8
size: NA
D: NA
length: 16

CDR3: CASGLGLETGTGYEQYF
DNA: TGTGCTAGTGGTTTGGGACTCGAAACCGGGACGGGCTACGAGCAGTACTTC
J: TRBJ2-7
V: TRBV12-5
size: NA
D: NA
length: 17

CDR3: CASSWGGLTDTQYF
DNA: TGCGCCAGCAGCTGGGGCGGGCTCACAGATACGCAGTATTTT
J: TRBJ2-3
V: TRBV5-1
size: NA
D: NA
length: 14

CDR3: CASSLRAATEAFF
DNA: TGTGCCAGCAGCTTGAGGGCAGCGACTGAAGCTTTCTTT
J: TRBJ1-1
V: TRBV7-9
size: once
D: NA
length: 13

CDR3: CASSPRQGRRTDTQYF
DNA: TGTGCCAGTAGCCCACGACAGGGGAGAAGGACAGATACGCAGTATTTT
J: TRBJ2-3
V: TRBV19
size: NA
D: TRBD1
length: 16

CDR3: CASSSPGQGLETQYF
DNA: TGCGCCAGCAGCTCGCCGGGACAGGGGCTAGAGACCCAGTACTTC
J: TRBJ2-5
V: TRBV5-1
size: once
D: TRBD1
length: 15

CDR3: CASSQLYSNQPQHF
DNA: TGTGCCAGCAGTCAACTGTATAGCAATCAGCCCCAGCATTTT
J: TRBJ1-5
V: TRBV6-5
size: NA
D: NA
length: 14

CDR3: CSVEGDGTEAFF
DNA: TGCAGCGTTGAGGGCGATGGGACTGAAGCTTTCTTT
J: TRBJ1-1
V: TRBV29-1
size: NA
D: NA
length: 12

CDR3: CASSEGRGADTQYF
DNA: TGTGCCAGCAGTGAAGGGCGAGGGGCAGATACGCAGTATTTT
J: TRBJ2-3
V: TRBV6-1
size: NA
D: NA
length: 14

CDR3: CASSYSILDSFGYTF
DNA: TGTGCCAGCAGTTACTCGATTCTGGACAGCTTCGGCTACACCTTC
J: TRBJ1-2
V: TRBV6-5
size: NA
D: NA
length: 15

CDR3: CSVGRAGARMNTEAFF
DNA: TGCAGCGTTGGGCGGGCGGGGGCCCGCATGAACACTGAAGCTTTCTTT
J: TRBJ1-1
V: TRBV29-1
size: NA
D: NA
length: 16

CDR3: CASSVRPRGDTQYF
DNA: TGTGCCAGCAGCGTCCGCCCCAGGGGAGATACGCAGTATTTT
J: TRBJ2-3
V: TRBV9
size: NA
D: NA
length: 14

CDR3: CASSQTGLSNQPQHF
DNA: TGTGCCAGCAGTCAAACAGGGTTGAGCAATCAGCCCCAGCATTTT
J: TRBJ1-5
V: TRBV6-5
size: NA
D: NA
length: 15

CDR3: CASSLGAGGSTEAFF
DNA: TGTGCCAGCAGTTTAGGGGCAGGGGGGTCCACTGAAGCTTTCTTT
J: TRBJ1-1
V: TRBV28
size: NA
D: TRBD1
length: 15

CDR3: CASSLGTGSNQPQHF
DNA: TGTGCCAGCAGTTTGGGGACAGGTAGCAATCAGCCCCAGCATTTT
J: TRBJ1-5
V: TRBV27
size: NA
D: TRBD1
length: 15

CDR3: CASSEVYYESETIYF
DNA: TGTGCCAGCAGTGAAGTGTATTACGAGTCGGAAACCATATATTTT
J: TRBJ1-3
V: TRBV6-1
size: NA
D: NA
length: 15

CDR3: CASSGPGLAGVGEQFF
DNA: TGCGCCAGCTCCGGCCCGGGACTAGCGGGAGTTGGTGAGCAGTTCTTC
J: TRBJ2-1
V: TRBV5-1
size: NA
D: TRBD2
length: 16

CDR3: CASTKQGGTEAFF
DNA: TGTGCCAGTACCAAACAGGGAGGCACTGAAGCTTTCTTT
J: TRBJ1-1
V: TRBV12-3/TRBV12-4
size: NA
D: NA
length: 13

CDR3: CAISIIRDRETLYANTGELFF
DNA: TGTGCCATCAGCATCATTAGGGACAGGGAGACCCTTTACGCGAACACCGGGGAGCTGTTTTTT
J: TRBJ2-2
V: TRBV10-3
size: NA
D: TRBD1
length: 21

CDR3: CASSLGRLADTGNNEQFF
DNA: TGCGCCAGCAGCTTAGGTAGATTGGCGGACACGGGAAACAATGAGCAGTTCTTC
J: TRBJ2-1
V: TRBV5-1
size: NA
D: NA
length: 18

CDR3: CASSLRTGGSSYTF
DNA: TGTGCCAGCAGCCTCCGGACAGGGGGCTCGAGCTACACCTTC
J: TRBJ1-2
V: TRBV9
size: NA
D: TRBD1
length: 14

CDR3: CASSPFGGRVYNEQFF
DNA: TGTGCCAGCTCACCATTTGGCGGGAGGGTCTACAATGAGCAGTTCTTC
J: TRBJ2-1
V: TRBV18
size: NA
D: TRBD2
length: 16

CDR3: CASSPGLATNEKLFF
DNA: TGCGCCAGCAGCCCTGGGTTAGCAACTAATGAAAAACTGTTTTTT
J: TRBJ1-4
V: TRBV5-1
size: NA
D: NA
length: 15

CDR3: CASSFSRVGNQPQHF
DNA: TGTGCCAGCAGTTTTAGCAGGGTTGGCAATCAGCCCCAGCATTTT
J: TRBJ1-5
V: TRBV27
size: NA
D: NA
length: 15

CDR3: CASSVGTSGGNEQFF
DNA: TGTGCCAGCAGCGTAGGGACTAGCGGGGGTAATGAGCAGTTCTTC
J: TRBJ2-1
V: TRBV9
size: NA
D: TRBD2
length: 15

CDR3: CASSFPRAGGANVLTF
DNA: TGTGCCAGCAGTTTCCCCAGGGCAGGAGGGGCCAACGTCCTGACTTTC
J: TRBJ2-6
V: TRBV6-6
size: NA
D: NA
length: 16

CDR3: CASSHRTSGGVVEAGANVLTF
DNA: TGTGCCAGCAGCCACCGGACTAGCGGGGGGGTCGTGGAGGCTGGGGCCAACGTCCTGACTTTC
J: TRBJ2-6
V: TRBV9
size: NA
D: TRBD2
length: 21

CDR3: CASSSPSPGRTLSYGYTF
DNA: TGTGCCAGCAGTTCTCCTTCTCCGGGACGGACCTTATCCTATGGCTACACCTTC
J: TRBJ1-2
V: TRBV28
size: NA
D: NA
length: 18

CDR3: CASSFSGDQPQHF
DNA: TGTGCCAGCAGTTTTTCGGGGGATCAGCCCCAGCATTTT
J: TRBJ1-5
V: TRBV6-6
size: NA
D: NA
length: 13

CDR3: CASSPVIGELFF
DNA: TGTGCCAGCTCACCAGTAATTGGGGAGCTGTTTTTT
J: TRBJ2-2
V: TRBV18
size: NA
D: NA
length: 12

CDR3: CASEEGRGSNQPQHF
DNA: TGTGCCAGCGAAGAAGGCAGGGGTAGCAATCAGCCCCAGCATTTT
J: TRBJ1-5
V: TRBV2
size: NA
D: NA
length: 15

CDR3: CASSPRVDRATEAFF
DNA: TGTGCCAGCAGCCCTAGAGTCGACAGGGCCACTGAAGCTTTCTTT
J: TRBJ1-1
V: TRBV7-6
size: NA
D: TRBD1
length: 15

CDR3: CASSHFPHEQYF
DNA: TGTGCCAGCAGCCATTTTCCCCACGAGCAGTACTTC
J: TRBJ2-7
V: TRBV3-1/TRBV3-2
size: NA
D: NA
length: 12

CDR3: CASSLERSATNEKLFF
DNA: TGCGCCAGCAGCTTGGAGAGAAGCGCAACTAATGAAAAACTGTTTTTT
J: TRBJ1-4
V: TRBV5-1
size: NA
D: NA
length: 16

CDR3: CSASEGALQGYTF
DNA: TGCAGTGCTAGTGAGGGGGCCTTGCAGGGCTACACCTTC
J: TRBJ1-2
V: TRBV20-1
size: NA
D: TRBD1
length: 13

CDR3: CASSQIGGPEKLFF
DNA: TGTGCCAGCTCCCAAATTGGGGGCCCGGAAAAACTGTTTTTT
J: TRBJ1-4
V: TRBV2
size: once
D: NA
length: 14

CDR3: CASSYHRPMNTEAFF
DNA: TGTGCCAGCAGCTATCACAGGCCCATGAACACTGAAGCTTTCTTT
J: TRBJ1-1
V: TRBV7-6
size: NA
D: NA
length: 15

CDR3: CASSIDRAGQPQHF
DNA: TGTGCCAGCAGCATCGACAGGGCGGGGCAGCCCCAGCATTTT
J: TRBJ1-5
V: TRBV6-5
size: NA
D: TRBD1
length: 14

CDR3: CASSPVINQPQHF
DNA: TGTGCCAGCAGCCCGGTGATTAATCAGCCCCAGCATTTT
J: TRBJ1-5
V: TRBV5-5
size: once
D: NA
length: 13

CDR3: CASSYSRGEVDTQYF
DNA: TGTGCCAGCAGTTACTCACGGGGGGAGGTAGATACGCAGTATTTT
J: TRBJ2-3
V: TRBV6-5
size: NA
D: TRBD2
length: 15

CDR3: CASSWTGIRETEAFF
DNA: TGCGCCAGCAGCTGGACAGGGATACGAGAGACTGAAGCTTTCTTT
J: TRBJ1-1
V: TRBV5-1
size: NA
D: TRBD1
length: 15

CDR3: CASTRGPGSNQPQHF
DNA: TGTGCCAGCACAAGGGGGCCCGGGAGCAATCAGCCCCAGCATTTT
J: TRBJ1-5
V: TRBV5-6
size: NA
D: TRBD1
length: 15

CDR3: CASSLRENQPQHF
DNA: TGTGCCAGCAGTTTAAGGGAAAATCAGCCCCAGCATTTT
J: TRBJ1-5
V: TRBV27
size: NA
D: NA
length: 13

CDR3: CASSLRLGPNEQFF
DNA: TGTGCCAGCAGTTTGAGGCTAGGGCCCAATGAGCAGTTCTTC
J: TRBJ2-1
V: TRBV27
size: NA
D: NA
length: 14

CDR3: CASSLVRSTTDTQYF
DNA: TGTGCCAGCAGCTTAGTCAGGTCCACCACAGATACGCAGTATTTT
J: TRBJ2-3
V: TRBV7-8
size: few
D: NA
length: 15

CDR3: CASSANREDTQYF
DNA: TGTGCCAGCAGCGCTAATAGAGAAGATACGCAGTATTTT
J: TRBJ2-3
V: TRBV2
size: once
D: NA
length: 13

CDR3: CASSESDTEAFF
DNA: TGCGCCAGCAGTGAGTCTGACACTGAAGCTTTCTTT
J: TRBJ1-1
V: TRBV10-1
size: NA
D: NA
length: 12